These 17 T cell receptor beta chains came from one sample sequenced in a study of molecular identifiers for immune sequencing clone quantification. TCRdb re-analysed the PCR reads in MiXCR, keeping a single row per CDR3 protein. Of roughly 300,000 distinct CDR3 sequences detected, roughly a quarter appear once; the ten largest clones hold approximately 0.74%. The sample comprised naive CD8+ T cells from blood, with Jurkat cell RNA spiked in. Subset specified: FACS-sorted CD8+CD4-CCR7+CD45RA+ naive T cells. The source is a human donor in good health. Some libraries in this study had Jurkat cell RNA spiked in.

To note about this clonotype: A much larger clone differs from this one at a single base, so this may be a read error. This chain joins TRBV11-2 and TRBJ2-1; D remains ambiguous. CDR1 SGHAT and CDR2 FQNNGV come from the germline V gene. With 0 bases removed from V and 3 bases from J, the gap between germline ends came to 6 bases. This CDR3 region has 14 residues. The CDR3 sequence is CASSLEPNYNEQFF. The CDR3 nucleotides read TGTGCCAGCAGCTTAGAACCGAACTACAATGAGCAGTTCTTC.

To note about this clonotype: A much larger clone differs from this one at a single base, so this may be a read error. No conserved phenylalanine or tryptophan ends this CDR3, so it is likely a read error. This chain links TRBV30 with TRBJ2-5; D call uncertain. The CDR3 runs to 16 residues. Germline V lookup: CDR1 GTSNPN, CDR2 SVGIG (reference sequence). With 0 bases removed from V and 2 bases from J, the gap between germline ends came to 16 bases. CDR3 DNA sequence: TGTGCCTGGAGTGTGCGAGTTTTCGTCCGTCAAGAGACCCAGTACTCC. Encoded protein: CAWSVRVFVRQETQYS.

This clonotype has a single count. A much larger clone lies one base from this, so it may be a read error. Since no conserved phenylalanine or tryptophan closes the CDR3, a read error is the likely cause. The gene calls are TRBV6-5 and TRBJ1-5; D might be TRBD1 (5 bases). V lost 5 bases and J lost 8, with 16 bases in between. In germline, CDR1 is MNHEY, CDR2 SVGAGI. CDR3 size: 14 residues. CDR3 in amino acids: CASSATILQEPQHS. CDR3 bases: TGTGCCAGCAGTGCCACCATCCTACAGGAGCCCCAGCATTCT.

Comments on this clonotype: This may arise from a read error, as a much more abundant clone is one base away. The V and J genes are TRBV9 and TRBJ2-5; D is possibly TRBD2 (5 bases). The V gene's germline CDR1 is SGDLS and CDR2 YYNGEE. This CDR3 region has 15 residues. The CDR3 protein is CACSSSGERRETQYF. The CDR3 nucleotides read TGTGCCTGCAGCAGCTCCGGTGAGCGGCGAGAGACCCAGTACTTC.

Comment on this clonotype: A much bigger clone sits one base away, suggesting this may be a read error. The chain carries TRBV19 and TRBJ2-7, with TRBD2 as a possible D gene (5 bases). CDR1 is LNHDA and CDR2 is SQIVND in the germline V gene (reference sequence). The CDR3 has 11 residues. This CDR3 is CATSGSYEQNF. Here the CDR3 DNA reads TGTGCCACGTCGGGAAGCTACGAGCAGAACTTC.

The chain carries TRBV4-3 and TRBJ2-2, with D unresolved. The CDR3 extends over 17 amino acids. CDR1 and CDR2 (germline): LGHNA, YSLEER. V shed 0 bases and J shed 6 bases, with 17 bases lying between them. CDR3 sequence reads: CASSQDGRWSFPGELFF. DNA for the CDR3: TGCGCCAGCAGCCAAGATGGTCGCTGGAGTTTCCCCGGGGAGCTGTTTTTT.

This clonotype was seen more than once but under ten times. The junction shows a germline mismatch at one end, possibly a read error. The V gene is TRBV4-1, the J gene TRBJ2-5, with D maybe TRBD2 (6 bases). CDR1 is MGHRA and CDR2 is YSYEKL in the germline V gene. This CDR3 is 14 amino acids long. CDR3 amino acids: CASSPFGGEEPQYF. CDR3 DNA: TGCGCCAGCAGCCCCTTTGGAGGGGAAGAGCCCCAGTACTTC.

The V call is TRBV6-1, the J call TRBJ1-5, with TRBD1 matching over 7 bases. This CDR3 spans 14 amino acids. Germline CDR1 is MNHNS and CDR2 is SASEGT. With 6 bases clipped from V and 7 bases from J, the junction kept 9 bases outside the gene matches. The CDR3 loop reads CASRERQGRQPQHF. The CDR3 DNA is TGTGCCAGCAGGGAGAGACAGGGACGGCAGCCCCAGCATTTT.

This clonotype was observed once. One base away lies a much larger clone, so this may be a sequencing read error. The chain combines TRBV28 with TRBJ2-3, with 10 bases that match TRBD1. The CDR3 is made up of 16 amino acids. In germline, CDR1 is MDHEN, CDR2 SYDVKM. CDR3 protein: CASSVTRDRGVDTHYF. The CDR3 region has the DNA TGTGCCAGCAGTGTGACCCGGGACAGGGGTGTAGATACGCACTATTTT. The variable domain in full, with the rest retrieved from reference TRBV28 and TRBJ2-3, is DVKVTQSSRYLVKRTGEKVFLECVQDMDHENMFWYRQDPGLGLRLIYFSYDVKMKEKGDIPEGYSVSREKKERFSLILESASTNQTSMYLCASSVTRDRGVDTHYFGPGTRLTVL.

This clonotype was recorded only once. The chain joins TRBV27 to TRBJ2-7; tentative D call: TRBD2 (6 bases). CDR3 size: 12 residues. V lost 10 bases and J lost 0, with 10 bases in between. Germline lookup yields CDR1 MNHEY and CDR2 SMNVEV (reference sequence). The chain's CDR3 is CAIRDFSYEQYF. CDR3 coding DNA: TGTGCCATCAGGGACTTCTCCTACGAGCAGTACTTC.

At least ten counts were recorded for this clonotype. This sequence joins TRBV12-3 or TRBV12-4 and TRBJ2-7; TRBD1 might be the D (5 bases). This CDR3 has 15 amino acids. Trimming pared 6 bases from V and 4 bases from J, leaving 19 bases between. The CDR3 nucleotides are TGTGCCAGCAGCCCACAGAAAGGGGTTAGTTACGAGCAGTACTTC. Protein sequence: CASSPQKGVSYEQYF.

The genes are TRBV27 and TRBJ2-3; 10 bases fit TRBD2. Losses at the gene ends were 5 bases for V and 0 bases for J; bases not matched to a gene: 8. Germline loops: CDR1 MNHEY, CDR2 SMNVEV (reference sequence). This CDR3 has 17 residues. CDR3 coding DNA: TGTGCCAGCAGTCATCCTAGCGGGAGCTTAAGCACAGATACGCAGTATTTT. It translates to CASSHPSGSLSTDTQYF.

This clonotype was observed a handful of times. This chain uses TRBV9 with TRBJ1-1; D gene unclear. The CDR3 loop spans 14 amino acids. Germline assignment: CDR1 SGDLS and CDR2 YYNGEE. Trimming removed 5 bases from V and 4 bases from J, with 15 bases in between. For the CDR3, the DNA is TGTGCCAGCAGAGGGAGGACCAAAGGCACTGAAGCTTTCTTT. This encodes CASRGRTKGTEAFF.

This clonotype was seen repeatedly, ten times or more. This chain links TRBV4-3 with TRBJ2-7; D possibly corresponds to TRBD1 (6 bases). The CDR3 runs to 16 residues. Trimming left V 0 bases short and J 6 bases short, with 18 bases between. Germline V lookup: CDR1 LGHNA, CDR2 YSLEER. CDR3 sequence (DNA): TGCGCCAGCAGCCAAGAATCGGCCAGGGGTGCGATCGAGCAGTACTTC. Its translation is CASSQESARGAIEQYF.

To note about this clonotype: A much larger clone differs by one base, so this may be a read error. The rearrangement links TRBV20-1 to TRBJ2-7, with 8 bases fitting TRBD2. In germline, CDR1 is DFQATT, CDR2 SNEGSKA (reference sequence). The V gene end was trimmed by 1 base and the J gene end by 2 bases; junction bases not matched to a gene: 7. This CDR3 spans 15 amino acids. DNA for the CDR3: TGCAGTGCTAGAGTTTTGTCGGGGGGGACCTACGAGCAGTACTTC. Residues: CSARVLSGGTYEQYF.

This clonotype appeared many times. The J gene is TRBJ2-3, the V gene TRBV6-2 or TRBV6-3; 11 positions agree with TRBD2. The germline gives CDR1 MNHEY, CDR2 SVGEGT. Unmatched junction bases numbered 8, after V lost 6 bases and J lost 6 bases. The CDR3 spans 15 residues. Here the CDR3 DNA reads TGTGCCAGCAGCTTAGTAGCGGGGGGGCCGGATACGCAGTATTTT. Protein sequence: CASSLVAGGPDTQYF.

The chain combines TRBV3-1 with TRBJ1-4; D gene uncertain. The ends were cut back, 0 bases at V and 4 bases at J, with 15 bases in the middle. Germline-derived CDR1 and CDR2 are LGHDT and YNNKEL (reference sequence). The CDR3 spans 17 residues. The CDR3 nucleotides read TGTGCCAGCAGCCAAGATCGGACGGTCTGGAGTAATGAAAAACTGTTTTTT. Amino acid sequence: CASSQDRTVWSNEKLFF. Together with reference TRBV3-1 and TRBJ1-4, the CDR3 gives the full variable domain: DTAVSQTPKYLVTQMGNDKSIKCEQNLGHDTMYWYKQDSKKFLKIMFSYNNKELIINETVPNRFSPKSPDKAHLNLHINSLELGDSAVYFCASSQDRTVWSNEKLFFGSGTQLSVL.